This TCR beta chain was profiled in a study of T cells in Graves' hyperthyroidism and ophthalmopathy (dated by TCRdb to about 2019). Turning to the overall study: Peripheral blood samples were taken at initial diagnosis, before any treatment was given. To identify distinguishing TCR V-J signatures, a discovery cohort of 100 or so patients was used, comprising some 43 with Graves' ophthalmopathy and approximately 57 with stable Graves' hyperthyroidism. Whether ophthalmopathy could be predicted prospectively was tested in an independent validation cohort made up of roughly 19 hyperthyroidism patients plus 17 patients who later progressed to ophthalmopathy. The approximately 90 discovery patients were randomly split 7:3 into training and test sets. Thyroid tissue and blood T-cell repertoires from six Graves' hyperthyroidism patients were also compared in the study. Following sampling, methimazole starting at 30 mg daily was given to hyperthyroidism patients, and high-dose intravenous methylprednisolone was given to ophthalmopathy patients. According to the paper, TCR Vbeta CDR3 sequencing was carried out on about 140 peripheral blood samples, which came from fewer than 50 ophthalmopathy, approximately 78 hyperthyroidism and approximately 17 progressor patients.

The cysteine opens and the phenylalanine closes a CDR3 of 13 amino acids. Only the CDR3 DNA is retained, 39 bases long and in frame from the first base. CDR1 and CDR2 are drawn from the germline V gene: MNHEY, SVGEGT. A patient counted as having stable Graves' hyperthyroidism if no progression to ophthalmopathy occurred over 18 months of follow-up. Hyperthyroidism patients were newly diagnosed, had a disease duration of under 2 months, and were aged 18 to 65 years. The study excluded patients with uncontrolled infections, other autoimmune diseases, pregnancy or lactation. Diagnoses were based on clinical symptoms, serum thyroxine and TRAb, thyroid ultrasound and orbital computed tomography. PBMCs were isolated from about 9 ml of fresh peripheral blood by Ficoll-Paque density gradient centrifugation. Total RNA was extracted using Trizol reagent, and RNA quality was assessed on an Agilent 2100 Bioanalyzer.

On this clonotype: Its antigen remains undetermined. Compared with germline, one end of the junction differs, possibly owing to a read error.

Study-level results and caveats: Ophthalmopathy was separated from stable hyperthyroidism by a 13 V-J signature model, with over 85% sensitivity and around 81% specificity obtained in cross-validation and 80%/75% obtained in testing. In validation, progression to ophthalmopathy was predicted by the model with roughly 69% sensitivity and under 85% specificity, a median of 6.5 months before onset. Most expanded thyroid clonotypes (frequency above 0.001) were also detected in blood, suggesting blood repertoires may reflect thyroid immune responses. No statistical method was used to fix the sample size in advance, and group allocation was not hidden from the investigators.

The TCR beta CDR3 regions were amplified from the RNA transcripts. For the first round of RT-PCR on the TCR CDR3, the HTBI primer set was used together with the Qiagen OneStep RT-PCR kit. The libraries were constructed in a second round of multiplex PCR and then size-selected and purified. Paired-end sequencing of the libraries was performed with 100 bp reads on an Illumina HiSeq2000. As for the authors' bioinformatics: SOAPnuke was used to process the raw data, with reads discarded if the reads contained adapters or uncalled bases, had a mean Phred below 15, or lacked an exact constant-primer or identifier match. High-quality paired reads were merged using COPE v1.2.5, and each unique nucleotide sequence was defined as a clonotype. MiTCR v1.1 was used to align the clonotypes against IMGT TRBV, TRBD and TRBJ reference segments. Only V-J combinations with frequency above 0.0001, covering 99% to 99.2% of repertoires, were analysed. A TCS score was defined as the ratio of F50 (clonal expansion) to E x V (chaos), with BLOSUM62-based TCRdist applied between CDR3 peptides within each V-J. Welch's t-statistics and random forest reduced some 510 V-J features to fewer than 15, which were used in a naive Bayes classifier (R e1071). TCRdb reworked the public reads: Q25 trimming with fastp, MiXCR clone assembly, productive beta chains retained. Under each unique CDR3 protein, matching rows form one entry showing the most common genes and DNA. The V and J calls were not made by the authors but by TCRdb's processing. The sample table contains under 350,000 distinct CDR3 sequences; only one count was recorded for around a sixth of them. The top ten constitute around 54% of the sample.

This clonotype originated in a woman in her forties or fifties with Graves' hyperthyroidism. This chain is built from TRBV6-2 or TRBV6-3 and TRBJ2-5, and possibly TRBD1, on 6 matching bases. The sequenced sample was blood. The CDR3 protein sequence reads: CVSAIQGDETQYF. The nucleotide sequence is TGTGTCAGCGCCATACAGGGAGATGAGACCCAGTACTTC.